The T cell receptor (beta chain) described here comes from a study of blood T cell repertoires in COVID-19. Study in general: PBMCs, B-cell-depleted T cells, or T cells provided the cDNA or gDNA that made up the material.

Authors' analysis steps: Amplified reference gene primers provided the basis for estimating nucleated cell counts. The protocol was immunoSEQ multiplex PCR, while the TCRdb copy is restricted to in-frame clones and leaves out a portion. D and trimming come from the DNA, and the V and J calls and clone size come from that table. This sample has 350,000 to 450,000 clones; about 85% occur once, and the top ten carry more than 3%. This CDR3 region has 15 residues. Germline V lookup: CDR1 LNHDA, CDR2 SQIVND (reference sequence). V gave up 8 bases and J gave up 0 bases; unmatched junction bases: 7. Sequencing input: peripheral blood. This chain uses TRBV19 with TRBJ1-3, with 7 bases fitting TRBD1. This TCR came from a woman aged 18-29 years with acute or convalescent COVID-19. The CDR3: CASLAWDSSGNTIYF. The CDR3, as DNA: TGTGCCAGTCTAGCGTGGGACAGCTCTGGAAACACCATATATTTT.